The clone carrying this T cell receptor beta chain was recorded many times. Antigen specificity is unknown. These data belong to a study of Graves' ophthalmopathy and Graves' hyperthyroidism. Study conclusions and caveats: In blood, most expanded thyroid clonotypes above 0.001 frequency were also detected.

Hyperthyroidism is called stable when no ophthalmopathy develops within 18 months of follow-up. Each hyperthyroidism patient was newly diagnosed, with under 2 months' duration, and aged 18 to 65. From fresh peripheral blood, over 9 ml in volume, the PBMCs were obtained. RNA served as the template for amplifying TCR beta CDR3 regions. Second-round multiplex PCR came after first-round RT-PCR with HTBI primers. Each CDR3 protein is one row after TCRdb ran MiXCR on the multiplex PCR reads. The table has roughly 410,000 distinct CDR3 sequences, roughly 14% seen once. The TCR sequence derives from a woman aged 18-29 years with stable Graves' hyperthyroidism. Sequenced sample: peripheral blood.

The CDR3 region is CASSLVGGAKDTEAFF. DNA for the CDR3: TGTGCCAGCAGCTTAGTCGGGGGCGCGAAGGACACTGAAGCTTTCTTT. The chain employs TRBV7-9 and TRBJ1-1; D is perhaps TRBD1 (6 bases). This CDR3 region has 16 residues. The V end was cut by 1 base, the J end by 3 bases, with 15 bases between. Germline CDR1 is SEHNR and CDR2 is FQNEAQ (reference sequence).